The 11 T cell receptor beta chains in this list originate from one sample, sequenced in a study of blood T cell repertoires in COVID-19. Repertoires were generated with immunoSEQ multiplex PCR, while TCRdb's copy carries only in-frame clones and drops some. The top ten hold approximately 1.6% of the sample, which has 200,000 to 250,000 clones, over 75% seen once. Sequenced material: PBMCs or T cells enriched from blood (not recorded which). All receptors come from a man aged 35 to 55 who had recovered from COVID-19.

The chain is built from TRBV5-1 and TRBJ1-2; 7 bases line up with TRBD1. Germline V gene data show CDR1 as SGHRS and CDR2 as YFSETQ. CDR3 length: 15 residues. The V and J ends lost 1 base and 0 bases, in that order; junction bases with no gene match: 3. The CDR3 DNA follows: TGCGCCAGCAGCTTGTCTGGGACAGCTAACTATGGCTACACCTTC. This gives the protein CASSLSGTANYGYTF.

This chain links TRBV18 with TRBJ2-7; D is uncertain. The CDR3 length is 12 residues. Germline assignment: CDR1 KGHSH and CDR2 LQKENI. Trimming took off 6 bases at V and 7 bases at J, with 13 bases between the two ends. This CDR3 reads CASSSLSREQYF. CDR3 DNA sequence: TGTGCCAGCTCTTCACTATCCCGGGAGCAGTACTTC.

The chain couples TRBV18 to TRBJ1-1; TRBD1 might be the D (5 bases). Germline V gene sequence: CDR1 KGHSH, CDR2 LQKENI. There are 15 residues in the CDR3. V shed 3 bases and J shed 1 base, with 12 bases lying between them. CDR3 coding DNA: TGTGCCAGCTCACCCCAGGGCCAGGGGAACACTGAAGCTTTCTTT. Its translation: CASSPQGQGNTEAFF. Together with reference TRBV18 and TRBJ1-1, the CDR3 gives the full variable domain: NAGVMQNPRHLVRRRGQEARLRCSPMKGHSHVYWYRQLPEEGLKFMVYLQKENIIDESGMPKERFSAEFPKEGPSILRIQQVVRGDSAAYFCASSPQGQGNTEAFFGQGTRLTVV.

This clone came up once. Here the CDR3 reads CASSGLAGGAGANVLTF. The CDR3 DNA is TGTGCCAGCAGTGGACTAGCGGGGGGGGCCGGGGCCAACGTCCTGACTTTC. The chain employs TRBV25-1 and TRBJ2-6; 14 bases match TRBD2. Germline trimming cut 4 bases from V and 4 bases from J; bases unmatched to any gene: 3. From germline, CDR1 is MGHDK and CDR2 SYGVNS. This CDR3 comprises 17 residues.

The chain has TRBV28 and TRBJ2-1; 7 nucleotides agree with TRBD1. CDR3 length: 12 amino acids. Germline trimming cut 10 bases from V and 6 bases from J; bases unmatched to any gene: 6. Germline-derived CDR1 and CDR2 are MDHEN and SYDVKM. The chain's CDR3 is CATSDRVNEQFF. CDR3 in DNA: TGTGCCACCTCAGACAGGGTCAATGAGCAGTTCTTC.

The CDR3 spells CASSQRPGTSGPYEQYF. Written as DNA, the CDR3 is TGCGCCAGCAGTCAAAGACCGGGGACTAGCGGGCCCTACGAGCAGTACTTC. The chain has TRBV4-1 and TRBJ2-7; 12 bases are a match to TRBD2. The CDR3 loop spans 17 amino acids. The trim removed 6 bases at V and 2 bases at J, leaving 11 bases unmatched. CDR1 MGHRA and CDR2 YSYEKL come from the germline V gene.

CDR3 loop: CASSPTASSRTEQYF. Written as DNA, the CDR3 is TGTGCCAGCAGTCCCACAGCCTCCTCCCGTACTGAGCAGTACTTC. The chain uses TRBV27 and TRBJ2-7; no definite D call. V lost 5 bases, J lost 7 bases, and 21 bases lay in between. Germline-derived CDR1 and CDR2 are MNHEY and SMNVEV (reference sequence). The CDR3 runs to 15 residues.

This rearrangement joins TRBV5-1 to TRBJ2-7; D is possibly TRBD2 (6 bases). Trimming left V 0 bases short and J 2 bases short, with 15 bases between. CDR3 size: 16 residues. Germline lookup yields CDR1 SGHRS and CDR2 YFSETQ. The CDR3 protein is CASSLGGVGRTYEQYF. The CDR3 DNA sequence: TGCGCCAGCAGCTTGGGGGGCGTCGGGAGAACCTACGAGCAGTACTTC.

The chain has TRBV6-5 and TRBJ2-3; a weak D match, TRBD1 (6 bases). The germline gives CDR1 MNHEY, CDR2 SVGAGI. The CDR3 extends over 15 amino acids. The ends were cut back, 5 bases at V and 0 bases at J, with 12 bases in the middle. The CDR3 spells CASSSTGISTDTQYF. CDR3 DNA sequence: TGTGCCAGCAGTAGTACAGGGATTAGCACAGATACGCAGTATTTT.

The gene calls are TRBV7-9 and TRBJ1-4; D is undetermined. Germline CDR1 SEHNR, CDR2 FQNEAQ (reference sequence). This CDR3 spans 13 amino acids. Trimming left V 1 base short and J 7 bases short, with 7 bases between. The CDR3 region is CASSLVTSEKLFF. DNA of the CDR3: TGTGCCAGCAGCTTAGTCACGAGTGAAAAACTGTTTTTT.

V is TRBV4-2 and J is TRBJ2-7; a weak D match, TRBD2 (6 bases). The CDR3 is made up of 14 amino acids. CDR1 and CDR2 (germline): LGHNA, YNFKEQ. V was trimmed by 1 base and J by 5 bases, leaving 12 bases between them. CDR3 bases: TGTGCCAGCAGCCAAGTCGGGAGTAAACACGAGCAGTACTTC. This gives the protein CASSQVGSKHEQYF.